A selection of T cell receptor beta chains follows, all from one sample in a study of T cells in localized non-small cell lung cancer. The protocol was immunoSEQ multiplex PCR, while the TCRdb copy is restricted to in-frame clones and leaves out a portion. Of 3,000 to 4,000 clones in the sample, approximately 37% were seen once. The material sequenced was normal lung tissue next to the tumor, taken before any cancer treatment. The source is a woman aged 40-75 years with stage I lung adenocarcinoma. Each CDR3 is given with its conserved first and last residue. D genes are given only for firm matches. The size of a clone is reported for some rows only, either as once, few or many, or as a class for expanded clones.

j_call	d_call	v_call	clone_size	cdr3_nt	cdr3_aa
TRBJ2-2	NA	TRBV11-3	large	TGTGCCAGCAGCTTAGTTCAGGACAGTGGGAGCACCGGGGAGCTGTTTTTT	CASSLVQDSGSTGELFF
TRBJ2-5	TRBD2	TRBV28	NA	TGTGCCAGCGGGAGGGATGGGACGGCCCAAGAGACCCAGTACTTC	CASGRDGTAQETQYF
TRBJ2-3	TRBD2	TRBV9	few	TGTGCCAGCAGTCTCGACGTAGCGGGCTCCACAGATACGCAGTATTTT	CASSLDVAGSTDTQYF
TRBJ1-4	NA	TRBV6-8	few	TGTGCCAGTCGACCTCCAACTAATGAAAAACTGTTTTTT	CASRPPTNEKLFF
TRBJ1-1	TRBD1	TRBV5-1	NA	TGCGCCAGCAGCTTGGGGGGACAGCTGAACACTGAAGCTTTCTTT	CASSLGGQLNTEAFF
TRBJ2-7	TRBD1	TRBV29-1	NA	TGCAGCGTCCGACAGGGGAGAGGTGAGCAGTACTTC	CSVRQGRGEQYF
TRBJ2-3	TRBD2	TRBV5-1	NA	TGCGCCAGCACTCCCACTATAAGCGGGGGAGGCACAGATACGCAGTATTTT	CASTPTISGGGTDTQYF
TRBJ1-2	TRBD1	TRBV30	NA	TGTGCCTGGAGTGTAGGACAGGGGGCTGGCTACACCTTC	CAWSVGQGAGYTF
TRBJ2-5	NA	TRBV28	NA	TGTGCCAGCAGTTTTATCGGCAGGGGAGAGACCCAGTACTTC	CASSFIGRGETQYF
TRBJ2-1	TRBD2	TRBV6-8	medium-sized	TGTGCCAGCAGTTGGACTAGCGGCCGAACCTACAATGAGCAGTTCTTC	CASSWTSGRTYNEQFF
TRBJ2-3	NA	TRBV6-7	few	TGTGCCAGCAGTCCCGGGGATACGCAGTATTTT	CASSPGDTQYF
TRBJ2-7	TRBD2	TRBV18	NA	TGTGCCAGCTCATTAGCGGGAGACGAGCAGTACTTC	CASSLAGDEQYF
TRBJ2-3	NA	TRBV15	NA	TGTGCCACCAGCAGAGATTTCCGGGTCACAGATACGCAGTATTTT	CATSRDFRVTDTQYF
TRBJ1-1	NA	TRBV6-8	NA	TGTGCCAGCAGGGACTGGAGGGACCCTGAAGCTTTCTTT	CASRDWRDPEAFF
TRBJ2-7	TRBD2	TRBV11-3	medium-sized	TGTGCCAGCAGCTTGTCCGGGACTAGCGGGAGTGGCGAGCAGTACTTC	CASSLSGTSGSGEQYF
TRBJ2-3	NA	TRBV29-1	NA	TGCAGCGTTACCAGCCAAGTGGAAGATACGCAGTATTTT	CSVTSQVEDTQYF
TRBJ2-2	NA	TRBV28	medium-sized	TGTGCCACCAAGACAGCCTCGAGGGGGGAGCTGTTTTTT	CATKTASRGELFF
TRBJ2-7	TRBD2	TRBV15	NA	TGTGCCACCAGCAGAGGGGGAGCGGGAGGATCCGGGGAGCAGTACTTC	CATSRGGAGGSGEQYF
TRBJ2-2	TRBD2	TRBV6-8	NA	TGTGCCAGCAGTCCAGCGGGAGCGAATACCGGGGAGCTGTTTTTT	CASSPAGANTGELFF
TRBJ2-1	NA	TRBV18	NA	TGTGCCAGCTCACCATTAGCCTCGGAAAATGAGCAGTTCTTC	CASSPLASENEQFF
TRBJ2-3	TRBD1	TRBV5-1	few	TGCGCCAGCAGCTTGTTCGGACAGGGGATTGGGGCGGGCAGCACAGATACGCAGTATTTT	CASSLFGQGIGAGSTDTQYF
TRBJ2-6	NA	TRBV15	NA	TGTGCCACCAGCATTAGCTCTGGGGCCAACGTCCTGACTTTC	CATSISSGANVLTF
TRBJ2-2	NA	TRBV2	medium-sized	TGTGCCAGCAGTGTTTCGGACACCGGGGAGCTGTTTTTT	CASSVSDTGELFF
TRBJ2-5	TRBD1	TRBV19	NA	TGTGCCAGTAGTGCGGGACAGGGGGTAGGGACCCAGTACTTC	CASSAGQGVGTQYF
TRBJ2-7	NA	TRBV9	large	TGTGCCAGCAGCGTAGGGGGGACGACCCGCTACGAGCAGTACTTC	CASSVGGTTRYEQYF
TRBJ2-1	NA	TRBV28	NA	TGTGCCAGCAGTTCGGGAACAGGGAGTGAGCAGTTCTTC	CASSSGTGSEQFF
TRBJ2-7	NA	TRBV15	NA	TGTGCCACCAGCAGAGGGTCCGGCGGGATAGGTTACGAGCAGTACTTC	CATSRGSGGIGYEQYF
TRBJ1-1	NA	TRBV28	NA	TGTGCCAGCAGTGAAGGGGCAGGGTTCGAAGCTTTCTTT	CASSEGAGFEAFF
TRBJ2-1	NA	TRBV30	NA	TGTGCCTGGTCCCTGGGGACAGCCAGGGGGGCCGGGGTCTTC	CAWSLGTARGAGVF
TRBJ2-5	TRBD2	TRBV11-3	NA	TGTGCCAGCAGTAACGGACTAGCGGGAGAGACCCAGTACTTC	CASSNGLAGETQYF
TRBJ2-6	NA	TRBV11-3	NA	TGTGCCAGCAGCCTCGGTTCCTCTGGGGCCAACGTCCTGACTTTC	CASSLGSSGANVLTF
TRBJ2-1	TRBD2	TRBV19	once	TGTGCCAGTAGTATATCGCAGGGAGGGACCTACAATGAGCAGTTCTTC	CASSISQGGTYNEQFF
TRBJ1-2	TRBD1	TRBV5-1	NA	TGCGCCAGCAGCTTAGGGACAGGGGGGACTCGGTATGGCTACACCTTC	CASSLGTGGTRYGYTF
TRBJ2-5	TRBD2	TRBV11-3	few	TGTGCCAGCAGCTTGGGCGGGAGTGTGAGACGGGAGACCCAGTACTTC	CASSLGGSVRRETQYF